Here is one T cell receptor (beta chain) with its context. Its antigen is unknown. Base qualities were left out, and no much larger clone turns up one base away. This sample stems from a study of response to subunit inactivated influenza vaccine (dated by TCRdb to 2016 to 2019). Regarding the research as a whole: The study used deep quantitative T cell receptor repertoire profiling to track responses to a trivalent subunit inactivated influenza vaccine. What the research found in general, with its limitations: The authors suggested that each seasonal influenza vaccination may recruit only a limited number of new T cells.

Library preparation used RT-PCR. TCRdb records Illumina HiSeq 2500 as the sequencer. In TCRdb, the public reads were trimmed at Q25 with fastp and aligned with MiXCR, with productive beta chains retained. CDR3 protein sequences are deduplicated, and each keeps its most common genes and DNA. The sample yields some 540,000 distinct CDR3 sequences; approximately 20% were counted once. The ten largest make up under 3.5% of the sample. The CDR3 contains 16 residues, cysteine and phenylalanine counted. CDR3 DNA only is kept here, 48 bases in frame from base 1. V loses 2 bases, J loses 2 bases, and the germline ends lie 16 bases apart. The germline V gene supplies CDR1 MNHEY and CDR2 SVGAGI. These same records also appear under a second study, on T cells expressing NK-cell markers. In that second paper, the authors write: The TCR beta cDNA libraries were made using 5'RACE template switching, a step that added both a universal primer site and unique molecular identifiers. In sorted CD3+CD56+NKG2C+, CD3+CD56+NKG2C- and CD3+CD56-NKG2C+ T-cell subsets from about 8 donors, TCR beta-chain repertoires were profiled. Most of the eight sequenced donors were HCMV-seropositive and one was HCMV-seronegative. To restrict sorting to alphabetaTCR-expressing T cells, an anti-gammadeltaTCR antibody was added in several experiments. In six donors, the dominant CD3+CD56+NKG2C+ clonotypes were found to rank among the top 10 CD8+ clonotypes and to make up about 1.0-7.5% of CD8+ T cells. Those dominant clonotypes were again the most abundant among CD3+CD56-NKG2C+ cells in a few donors, at 28.3-60.1%. It remained unclear whether the expanded NKG2C-expressing T cell clones were specific for HCMV antigens. All eight donors whose samples were sequenced were randomly selected healthy volunteers, three of them men and five women. A commercial ELISA kit detecting HCMV-specific IgG in serum was used to determine HCMV serostatus. Ficoll density gradient centrifugation was used to isolate peripheral blood mononuclear cells from blood. CD4+ and CD8+ T cells were isolated from PBMC by magnetic immunoseparation with Miltenyi isolation kits. Synthesis of cDNA was primed from the TCR beta constant segment and was followed by two consecutive PCR amplification steps. The libraries were sequenced on Illumina HiSeq 2000/2500, MiSeq or NextSeq, producing 2 x 150 bp reads. MIGEC was used to demultiplex reads and group the reads by UMI, and MiTCR was used to assemble and quantify clonotypes. Only TCR cDNA sequences supported by at least two reads were kept to exclude erroneous sequences. The tcR package was used for downstream repertoire analysis, and clonotypes were matched across fractions by CDR3 nucleotide sequence plus V segment. VDJmatch was used to annotate antigen specificity against VDJdb, with one amino acid substitution in CDR3 permitted.

The sequencing used CD4+ T cells sorted from PBMCs, collected 11 to 12 days after vaccination. This clonotype originated in a middle-aged man who received an inactivated influenza vaccine. Donor details come from another sample of the same person, matched by shared clones. The rearrangement combines TRBV6-5 with TRBJ2-7; TRBD2 is possibly the D segment (6 matching bases). The CDR3 protein: CASSYEVQRVAYEQYF. The nucleotides read TGTGCCAGCAGTTACGAAGTCCAGCGGGTCGCCTACGAGCAGTACTTC.